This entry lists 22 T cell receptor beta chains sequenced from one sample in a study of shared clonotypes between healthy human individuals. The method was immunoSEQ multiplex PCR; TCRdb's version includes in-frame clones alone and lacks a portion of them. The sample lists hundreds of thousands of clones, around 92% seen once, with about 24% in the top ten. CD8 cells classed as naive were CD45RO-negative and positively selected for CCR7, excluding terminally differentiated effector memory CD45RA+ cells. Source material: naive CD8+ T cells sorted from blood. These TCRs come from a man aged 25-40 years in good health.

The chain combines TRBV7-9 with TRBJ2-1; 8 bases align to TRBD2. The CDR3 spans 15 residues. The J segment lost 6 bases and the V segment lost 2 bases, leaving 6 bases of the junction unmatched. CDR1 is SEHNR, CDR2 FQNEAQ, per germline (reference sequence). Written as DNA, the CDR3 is TGTGCCAGCAGCTTAAATGGACTAGCTGGCAATGAGCAGTTCTTC. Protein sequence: CASSLNGLAGNEQFF.

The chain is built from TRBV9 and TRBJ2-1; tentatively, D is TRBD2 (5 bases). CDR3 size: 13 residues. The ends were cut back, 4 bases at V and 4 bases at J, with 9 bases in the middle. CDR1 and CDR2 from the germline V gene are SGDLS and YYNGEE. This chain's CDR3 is CASSSAVYNEQFF. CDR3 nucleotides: TGTGCCAGCAGCTCAGCGGTATACAATGAGCAGTTCTTC.

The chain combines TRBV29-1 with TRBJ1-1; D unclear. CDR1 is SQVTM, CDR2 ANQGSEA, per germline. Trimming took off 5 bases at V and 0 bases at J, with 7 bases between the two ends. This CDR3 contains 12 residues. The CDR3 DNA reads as TGCAGCGTTTCTCTCATGAACACTGAAGCTTTCTTT. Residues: CSVSLMNTEAFF.

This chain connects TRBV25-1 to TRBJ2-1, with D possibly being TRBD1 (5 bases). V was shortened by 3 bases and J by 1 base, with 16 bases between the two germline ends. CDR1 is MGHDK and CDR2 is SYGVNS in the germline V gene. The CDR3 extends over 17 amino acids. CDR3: CASSEIDSSASYNEQFF. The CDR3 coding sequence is TGTGCCAGCAGTGAGATAGACAGTTCGGCATCCTACAATGAGCAGTTCTTC.

DNA for the CDR3: TGTGCCAGCAGCCTAAATGCCCAGGGACTGGTCCACGAGCAGTACTTC. Residues: CASSLNAQGLVHEQYF. The rearrangement joins TRBV7-8 to TRBJ2-7; tentative D call: TRBD2 (6 bases). Germline V CDR1 and CDR2: SGHVS, FQNEAQ. The CDR3 is 16 amino acids. The V gene lost 5 bases and the J gene lost 5 bases, with 22 bases spanning the gap.

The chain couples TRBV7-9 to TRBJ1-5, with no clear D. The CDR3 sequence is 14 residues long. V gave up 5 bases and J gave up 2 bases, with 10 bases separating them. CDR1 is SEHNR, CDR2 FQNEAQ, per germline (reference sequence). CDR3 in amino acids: CASSLEAGNQPQHF. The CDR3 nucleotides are TGTGCCAGCAGCCTCGAGGCGGGCAATCAGCCCCAGCATTTT.

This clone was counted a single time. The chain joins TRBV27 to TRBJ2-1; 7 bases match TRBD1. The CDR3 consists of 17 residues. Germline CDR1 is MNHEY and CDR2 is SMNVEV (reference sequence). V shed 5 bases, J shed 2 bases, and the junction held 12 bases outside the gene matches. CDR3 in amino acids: CASSHEDRVVTYNEQFF. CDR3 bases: TGTGCCAGCAGTCACGAAGACAGGGTCGTTACCTACAATGAGCAGTTCTTC.

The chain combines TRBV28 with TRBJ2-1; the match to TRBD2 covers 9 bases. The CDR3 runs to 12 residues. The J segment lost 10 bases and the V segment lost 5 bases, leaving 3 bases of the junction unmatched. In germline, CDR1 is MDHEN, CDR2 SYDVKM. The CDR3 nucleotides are TGTGCCAGCAGTATAGCGGGAGTCGAGCAGTTCTTC. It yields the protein CASSIAGVEQFF.

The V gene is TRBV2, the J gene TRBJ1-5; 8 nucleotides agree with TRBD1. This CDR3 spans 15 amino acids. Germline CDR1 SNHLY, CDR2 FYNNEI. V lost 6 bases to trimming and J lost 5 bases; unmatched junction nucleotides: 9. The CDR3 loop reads CASRGETGVDQPQHF. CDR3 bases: TGTGCCAGCAGGGGAGAGACAGGGGTTGATCAGCCCCAGCATTTT.

CDR3 in amino acids: CASSIHRGQAYEQYF. The CDR3 DNA follows: TGCGCCAGCAGCATCCACAGGGGCCAAGCCTACGAGCAGTACTTC. This chain connects TRBV5-1 to TRBJ2-7, with TRBD1 identical over 7 bases. V shed 4 bases, J shed 2 bases, and the junction held 9 bases outside the gene matches. The germline V gene encodes CDR1 SGHRS and CDR2 YFSETQ. This CDR3 is built from 15 residues. The complete variable domain, with remaining parts taken from reference TRBV5-1 and TRBJ2-7, reads KAGVTQTPRYLIKTRGQQVTLSCSPISGHRSVSWYQQTPGQGLQFLFEYFSETQRNKGNFPGRFSGRQFSNSRSEMNVSTLELGDSALYLCASSIHRGQAYEQYFGPGTRLTVT.

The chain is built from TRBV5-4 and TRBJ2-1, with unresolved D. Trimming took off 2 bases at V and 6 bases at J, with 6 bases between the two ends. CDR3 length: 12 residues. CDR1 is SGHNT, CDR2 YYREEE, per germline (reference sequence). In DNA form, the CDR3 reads TGTGCCAGCAGCTTAAGGCTCAATGAGCAGTTCTTC. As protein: CASSLRLNEQFF.

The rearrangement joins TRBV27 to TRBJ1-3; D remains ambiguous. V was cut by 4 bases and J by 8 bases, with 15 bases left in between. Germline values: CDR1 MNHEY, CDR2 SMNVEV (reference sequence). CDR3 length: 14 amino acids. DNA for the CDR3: TGTGCCAGCAGTTCGGCCTCCCTCGGGGACACCATATATTTT. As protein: CASSSASLGDTIYF.

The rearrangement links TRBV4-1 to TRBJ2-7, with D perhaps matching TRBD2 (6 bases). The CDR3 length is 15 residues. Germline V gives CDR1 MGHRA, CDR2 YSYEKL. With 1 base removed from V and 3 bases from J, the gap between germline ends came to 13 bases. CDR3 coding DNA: TGCGCCAGCAGCCAAGTCCCGGGACTCGACTACGAGCAGTACTTC. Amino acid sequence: CASSQVPGLDYEQYF.

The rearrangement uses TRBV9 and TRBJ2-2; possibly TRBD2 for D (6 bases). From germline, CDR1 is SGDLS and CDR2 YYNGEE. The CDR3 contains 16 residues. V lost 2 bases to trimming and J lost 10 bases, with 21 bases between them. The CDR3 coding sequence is TGTGCCAGCAGCGTTTATCCTAGCGCGAACCCCGCGGAGCTGTTTTTT. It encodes CASSVYPSANPAELFF.

The CDR3 DNA is TGTGCCAGCAGTTTTCTCTCGGGACTAGCGGGCCAAAATGAGCAGTTCTTC. Translated: CASSFLSGLAGQNEQFF. This chain links TRBV27 with TRBJ2-1, with 12 positions matching TRBD2. This CDR3 spans 17 amino acids. CDR1 MNHEY and CDR2 SMNVEV come from the germline V gene (reference sequence). V was clipped by 3 bases and J by 7 bases; unmatched bases: 10.

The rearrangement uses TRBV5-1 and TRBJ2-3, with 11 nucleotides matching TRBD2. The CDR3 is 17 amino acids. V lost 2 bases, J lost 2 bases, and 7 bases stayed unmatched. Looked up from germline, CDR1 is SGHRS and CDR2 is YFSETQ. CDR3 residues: CASSLSLAGGHTDTQYF. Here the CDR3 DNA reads TGCGCCAGCAGCTTAAGTCTAGCGGGAGGACACACAGATACGCAGTATTTT.

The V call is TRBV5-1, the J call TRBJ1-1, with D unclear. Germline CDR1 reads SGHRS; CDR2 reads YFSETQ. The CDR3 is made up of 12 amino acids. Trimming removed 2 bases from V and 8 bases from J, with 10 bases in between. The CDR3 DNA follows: TGCGCCAGCAGCTTTTTTACTGAAGAAGCTTTCTTT. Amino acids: CASSFFTEEAFF.

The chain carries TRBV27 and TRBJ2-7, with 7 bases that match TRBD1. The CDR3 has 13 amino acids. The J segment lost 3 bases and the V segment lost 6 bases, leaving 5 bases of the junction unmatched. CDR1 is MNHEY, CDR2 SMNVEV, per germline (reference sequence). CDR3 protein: CASSVGQIYEQYF. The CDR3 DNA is TGTGCCAGCAGCGTGGGACAGATCTACGAGCAGTACTTC.

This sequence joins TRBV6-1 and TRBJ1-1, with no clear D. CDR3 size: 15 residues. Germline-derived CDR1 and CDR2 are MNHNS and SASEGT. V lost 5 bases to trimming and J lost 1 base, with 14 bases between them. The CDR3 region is CASSRTRIQNTEAFF. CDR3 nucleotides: TGTGCCAGCAGTAGGACCCGGATCCAGAACACTGAAGCTTTCTTT.

The CDR3 coding sequence is TGTGCCAGCAGTTTAATGGCGGCTAGCGGGAGTGGGACAGATACGCAGTATTTT. The encoded protein is CASSLMAASGSGTDTQYF. The chain uses TRBV27 and TRBJ2-3, with TRBD2 matching over 10 bases. V gave up 2 bases and J gave up 3 bases; unmatched junction bases: 11. The CDR3 is 18 amino acids. Per germline, CDR1 MNHEY and CDR2 SMNVEV (reference sequence).

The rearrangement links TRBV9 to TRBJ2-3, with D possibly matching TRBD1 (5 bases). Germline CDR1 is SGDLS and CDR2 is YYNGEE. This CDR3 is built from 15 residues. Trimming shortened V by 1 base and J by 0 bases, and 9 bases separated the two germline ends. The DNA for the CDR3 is TGTGCCAGCAGCGTATATGGGGCTAGCACAGATACGCAGTATTTT. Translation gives CASSVYGASTDTQYF.

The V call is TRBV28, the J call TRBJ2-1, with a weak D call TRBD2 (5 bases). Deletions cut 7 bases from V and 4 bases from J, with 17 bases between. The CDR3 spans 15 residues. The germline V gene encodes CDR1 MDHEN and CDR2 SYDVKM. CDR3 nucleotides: TGTGCCAGCACCCGGAGCGGAGAGGGTTACAATGAGCAGTTCTTC. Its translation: CASTRSGEGYNEQFF.